These 18 T cell receptor beta chains share one sample of origin, sequenced in a study of beta chain features in type 1 diabetes. The whole isolated RNA underwent reverse transcription, so sequencing captured expressed TCRB transcripts. Some clones are missing from TCRdb's copy, which holds only in-frame ones; the method was immunoSEQ multiplex PCR. The table lists more than 300,000 clones, approximately 8% of them singletons, with around 0.45% in the top ten. Sequences were obtained from central memory CD4+ T cells from blood. The receptors were sampled from a woman aged 18-35 years in good health.

This clone was seen only a few times. The chain uses TRBV15 and TRBJ2-4, with 7 bases that match TRBD1. This CDR3 comprises 17 residues. Germline V gene lookup returns CDR1 LNHNV and CDR2 YYDKDF (reference sequence). V shed 1 base and J 0 bases; nucleotides not matched to a gene: 6. CDR3 in amino acids: CATSRGARGIAKNIQYF. CDR3 DNA sequence: TGTGCCACCAGCAGAGGGGCCAGGGGGATAGCCAAAAACATTCAGTACTTC.

This clone was observed a handful of times. This chain connects TRBV18 to TRBJ1-2; weak D call: TRBD1 (5 bases). The CDR3 spans 14 residues. V lost 2 bases to trimming and J lost 8 bases, with 15 bases between them. The germline V gene encodes CDR1 KGHSH and CDR2 LQKENI. CDR3 nucleotides: TGTGCCAGCTCACCATCCAGGGAGGATTGGGGCTACACCTTC. Its translation is CASSPSREDWGYTF.

This clone was seen only a few times. The chain joins TRBV29-1 to TRBJ1-1; 8 bases match TRBD1. Germline assignment: CDR1 SQVTM and CDR2 ANQGSEA. The CDR3 contains 12 residues. Trimming at V came to 1 base and at J to 6 bases, leaving 1 base not matched to a gene. DNA of the CDR3: TGCAGCGTTGAAGTACAGGGGGCTGAAGCTTTCTTT. Protein product: CSVEVQGAEAFF.

A few counts support this clone. V gene TRBV9 combines with J gene TRBJ2-3, with D possibly being TRBD2 (6 bases). The V and J ends lost 4 bases and 3 bases respectively, with 21 bases between them. Looked up from germline, CDR1 is SGDLS and CDR2 is YYNGEE. There are 17 residues in the CDR3. CDR3 nucleotides: TGTGCCAGCAGCCCAAATTTTGGGGTACGGGGGACAGATACGCAGTATTTT. Translated, it gives CASSPNFGVRGTDTQYF.

The rearrangement joins TRBV18 to TRBJ2-7; 8 bases agree with TRBD1. Germline V gene data show CDR1 as KGHSH and CDR2 as LQKENI. The CDR3 runs to 15 residues. V lost 3 bases, J lost 5 bases, and 9 bases stayed unmatched. CDR3 in amino acids: CASSPTGTGRDEQYF. The CDR3 DNA follows: TGTGCCAGCTCACCGACCGGGACAGGACGTGACGAGCAGTACTTC.

The rearrangement links TRBV29-1 to TRBJ1-4, with unresolved D. Germline loops: CDR1 SQVTM, CDR2 ANQGSEA. The CDR3 has 13 residues. V lost 4 bases to trimming and J lost 4 bases, with 10 bases between them. The CDR3 sequence is CSVGQGLNEKLFF. In nucleotides, the CDR3 is TGCAGCGTTGGACAAGGGCTTAATGAAAAACTGTTTTTT. Drawing the rest from reference TRBV29-1 and TRBJ1-4, the complete variable domain is SAVISQKPSRDICQRGTSLTIQCQVDSQVTMMFWYRQQPGQSLTLIATANQGSEATYESGFVIDKFPISRPNLTFSTLTVSNMSPEDSSIYLCSVGQGLNEKLFFGSGTQLSVL.

The V call is TRBV28, the J call TRBJ2-1; a possible D gene is TRBD1 (5 bases). The V end lost 6 bases, the J end lost 2 bases, and 5 bases lay between the germline ends. CDR3 length: 12 amino acids. Looked up from germline, CDR1 is MDHEN and CDR2 is SYDVKM. The CDR3 DNA reads as TGTGCCAGCAGACAGGCCTACAATGAGCAGTTCTTC. Translation: CASRQAYNEQFF.

The chain joins TRBV5-8 to TRBJ2-1, with 10 bases fitting TRBD2. V shed 0 bases, J shed 1 base, and the junction held 4 bases outside the gene matches. The CDR3 is 17 amino acids. The germline V gene has CDR1 SGHTS and CDR2 YDEGEE. CDR3 residues: CASSLVSGRLSYNEQFF. CDR3 DNA: TGTGCCAGCAGCTTGGTTAGCGGGAGGTTATCCTACAATGAGCAGTTCTTC.

This chain connects TRBV18 to TRBJ2-7; the D call may be TRBD1 or TRBD2 (7 bases each). CDR3 length equals 12 residues. The germline V gene has CDR1 KGHSH and CDR2 LQKENI. Trimming stripped 6 bases from V and 7 bases from J, with 13 bases between. This CDR3 is CASSYRGGEQYF. Here the CDR3 DNA reads TGTGCCAGCTCGTACAGGGGAGGGGAGCAGTACTTC.

J is TRBJ2-5 and V is TRBV28; D gene unclear. V lost 5 bases and J 4 bases, leaving 11 bases between the germline ends. There are 13 residues in the CDR3. CDR1 and CDR2 (germline): MDHEN, SYDVKM. The CDR3 DNA sequence: TGTGCCAGCAGTGGGGTTCCGATAGAGACCCAGTACTTC. Translating it yields CASSGVPIETQYF. Full variable domain (outside the CDR3, taken from reference TRBV28 and TRBJ2-5): DVKVTQSSRYLVKRTGEKVFLECVQDMDHENMFWYRQDPGLGLRLIYFSYDVKMKEKGDIPEGYSVSREKKERFSLILESASTNQTSMYLCASSGVPIETQYFGPGTRLLVL.

This clone occurred many times. The CDR3 is CASSSSERAGNEQFF. The CDR3 DNA sequence: TGTGCCAGCAGCTCTAGCGAGAGGGCTGGGAATGAGCAGTTCTTC. The chain employs TRBV13 and TRBJ2-1; tentatively, D is TRBD2 (6 bases). V was clipped by 4 bases and J by 7 bases, with 17 bases between them. The CDR3 covers 15 residues. Germline V lookup: CDR1 PRHDT, CDR2 FYEKMQ (reference sequence). Combining the CDR3 with reference TRBV13 and TRBJ2-1 gives the whole variable domain AAGVIQSPRHLIKEKRETATLKCYPIPRHDTVYWYQQGPGQDPQFLISFYEKMQSDKGSIPDRFSAQQFSDYHSELNMSSLELGDSALYFCASSSSERAGNEQFFGPGTRLTVL.

The V call is TRBV5-4, the J call TRBJ2-2, with 7 bases that match TRBD1. V dropped 0 bases and J dropped 4; count of bases not matched to a gene: 0. The CDR3 spans 14 residues. Per germline, CDR1 SGHNT and CDR2 YYREEE (reference sequence). In DNA form, the CDR3 reads TGTGCCAGCAGCTTGGGACAGGGCACCGGGGAGCTGTTTTTT. Translating it yields CASSLGQGTGELFF.

The chain carries TRBV10-3 and TRBJ2-3; D possibly corresponds to TRBD2 (5 bases). Trimming stripped 4 bases from V and 0 bases from J, with 14 bases between. Germline lookup yields CDR1 ENHRY and CDR2 SYGVKD. The CDR3 runs 16 residues. The CDR3 DNA reads as TGTGCCATCAGTGCTGGACTGGGCGGGAGCACAGATACGCAGTATTTT. This translates into CAISAGLGGSTDTQYF.

The chain uses TRBV28 and TRBJ1-2; the D is unclear. Germline CDR1 is MDHEN and CDR2 is SYDVKM. This CDR3 is 11 amino acids long. The V end was cut by 5 bases, the J end by 13 bases, with 14 bases between. DNA of the CDR3: TGTGCCAGCAGTCCCAATAGCGGGCCCACCTTC. Its translation is CASSPNSGPTF.

The V call is TRBV29-1, the J call TRBJ1-4, with D possibly TRBD1 on 6 matching bases. Between the trimmed V and J ends, which lost 4 bases and 3 bases, there was a span of 9 bases. This CDR3 comprises 13 residues. In germline, CDR1 is SQVTM, CDR2 ANQGSEA. The CDR3 loop is CSVAGVSNEKLFF. CDR3 nucleotide sequence: TGCAGCGTTGCAGGGGTATCTAATGAAAAACTGTTTTTT.

V gene TRBV7-2 combines with J gene TRBJ2-3; a possible D gene is TRBD1 (6 bases). From germline, CDR1 is SGHTA and CDR2 FQGNSA. The CDR3 has 17 residues. V lost 4 bases and J 2 bases, leaving 19 bases between the germline ends. The chain's CDR3 is CASSSPRGGPLTDTQYF. The CDR3 DNA reads TGTGCCAGCAGCTCTCCCAGGGGTGGGCCCCTCACAGATACGCAGTATTTT.

This clone was observed many times. The genes are TRBV4-2 and TRBJ2-3; D is uncertain. The CDR3 is 14 amino acids. Trimming took 1 base from V and 2 from J, leaving 7 bases between them. Germline V gene sequence: CDR1 LGHNA, CDR2 YNFKEQ. CDR3 residues: CASSQVGNTDTQYF. Written as DNA, the CDR3 is TGTGCCAGCAGCCAAGTCGGCAACACAGATACGCAGTATTTT.

On this clone itself: One end of the junction fails to match germline, which may point to a read error. The chain combines TRBV20-1 with TRBJ1-2; no definite D call. CDR3 length: 11 amino acids. CDR1 is DFQATT, CDR2 SNEGSKA, per germline (reference sequence). The DNA of the CDR3 is TGCAGTGCTAGCCGAGAACCCGCCACGAGGTTC. Its protein is CSASREPATRF.